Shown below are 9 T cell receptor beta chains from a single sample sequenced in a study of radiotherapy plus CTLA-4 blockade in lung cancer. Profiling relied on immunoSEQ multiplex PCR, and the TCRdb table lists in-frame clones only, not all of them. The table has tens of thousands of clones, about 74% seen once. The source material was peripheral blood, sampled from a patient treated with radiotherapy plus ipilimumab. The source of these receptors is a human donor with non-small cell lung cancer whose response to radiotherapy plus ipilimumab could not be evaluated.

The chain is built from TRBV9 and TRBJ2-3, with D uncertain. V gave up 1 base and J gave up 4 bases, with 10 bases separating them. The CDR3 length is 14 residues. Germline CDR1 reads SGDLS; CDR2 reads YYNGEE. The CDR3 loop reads CASSVSRPSDTQYF. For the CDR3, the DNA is TGTGCCAGCAGCGTATCCAGGCCCTCAGATACGCAGTATTTT. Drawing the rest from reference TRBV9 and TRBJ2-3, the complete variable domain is DSGVTQTPKHLITATGQRVTLRCSPRSGDLSVYWYQQSLDQGLQFLIQYYNGEERAKGNILERFSAQQFPDLHSELNLSSLELGDSALYFCASSVSRPSDTQYFGPGTRLTVL.

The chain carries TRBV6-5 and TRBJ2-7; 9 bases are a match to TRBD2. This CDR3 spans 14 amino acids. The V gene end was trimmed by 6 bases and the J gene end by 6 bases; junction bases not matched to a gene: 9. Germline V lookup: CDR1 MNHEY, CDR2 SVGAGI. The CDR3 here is CASRIEGLASEQYF. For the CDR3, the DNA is TGTGCCAGCAGGATAGAGGGACTAGCCTCCGAGCAGTACTTC.

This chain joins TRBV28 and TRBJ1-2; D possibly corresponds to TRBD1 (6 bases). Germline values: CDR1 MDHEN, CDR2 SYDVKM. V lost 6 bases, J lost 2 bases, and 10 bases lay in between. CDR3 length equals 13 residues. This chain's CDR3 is CASSEGDNYGYTF. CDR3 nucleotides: TGTGCCAGCAGCGAGGGGGACAACTATGGCTACACCTTC.

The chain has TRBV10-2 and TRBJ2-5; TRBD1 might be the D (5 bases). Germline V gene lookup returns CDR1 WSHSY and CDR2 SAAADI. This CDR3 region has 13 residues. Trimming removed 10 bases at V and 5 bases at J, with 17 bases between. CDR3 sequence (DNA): TGCGCCACCTCCGAGATGGGGCAGGAGACCCAGTACTTC. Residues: CATSEMGQETQYF.

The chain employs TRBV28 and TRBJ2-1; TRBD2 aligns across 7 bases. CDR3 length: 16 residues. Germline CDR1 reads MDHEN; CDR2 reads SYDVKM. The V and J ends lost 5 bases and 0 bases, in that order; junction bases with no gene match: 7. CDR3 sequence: CASSGGDGSSYNEQFF. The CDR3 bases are TGTGCCAGCAGTGGGGGGGACGGGAGCTCCTACAATGAGCAGTTCTTC.

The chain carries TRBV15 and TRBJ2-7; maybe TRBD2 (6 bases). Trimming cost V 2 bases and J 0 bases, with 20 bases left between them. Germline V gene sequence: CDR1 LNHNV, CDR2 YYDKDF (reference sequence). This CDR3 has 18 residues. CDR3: CATSRRVGGFDVSYEQYF. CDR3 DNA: TGTGCCACCAGCAGAAGGGTTGGGGGGTTCGACGTCTCCTACGAGCAGTACTTC.

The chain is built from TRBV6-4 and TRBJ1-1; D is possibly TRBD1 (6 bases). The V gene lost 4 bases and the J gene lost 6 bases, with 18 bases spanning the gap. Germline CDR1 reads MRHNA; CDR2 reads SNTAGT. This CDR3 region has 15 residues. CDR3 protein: CASSAPTGYSAEAFF. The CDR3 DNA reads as TGTGCCAGCAGTGCCCCGACAGGATATTCGGCTGAAGCTTTCTTT.

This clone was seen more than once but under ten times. This chain's CDR3 is CASSPGTVHLVNTEAFF. The CDR3 DNA reads TGTGCCAGCAGCCCCGGGACAGTTCATTTAGTAAACACTGAAGCTTTCTTT. V gene TRBV28 combines with J gene TRBJ1-1, with 7 bases fitting TRBD1. The trim removed 6 bases at V and 2 bases at J, leaving 15 bases unmatched. From germline, CDR1 is MDHEN and CDR2 SYDVKM. This CDR3 comprises 17 residues.

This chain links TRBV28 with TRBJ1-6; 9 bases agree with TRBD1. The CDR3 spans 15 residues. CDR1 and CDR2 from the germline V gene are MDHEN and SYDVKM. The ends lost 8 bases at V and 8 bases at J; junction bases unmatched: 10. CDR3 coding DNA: TGTGCCAGCGGGGTCTGGACAGGGGTTTATTCACCCCTCCACTTT. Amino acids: CASGVWTGVYSPLHF.